The 8 T cell receptor beta chains presented below share a single source sample, sequenced in a study of blood T cell repertoires in COVID-19 (dated by TCRdb to about 2020). Libraries were made using the immunoSEQ multiplex PCR assay. TCRdb retrieved this table from immuneACCESS and kept in-frame rearrangements only. Not all clones are present; in checked studies, unresolved V genes account for under half, and no reason is known for the remainder. This sample is represented by under 300,000 clones; roughly nine tenths of them were singletons. Around 1.7% of the sample belongs to the ten largest clones. Material for sequencing was PBMCs or T cells enriched from blood (not recorded which). The origin of the receptors is a woman aged 40-49 years who had recovered from COVID-19.

The rearrangement uses TRBV5-1 and TRBJ2-5; no clear D gene. The CDR3 has 13 residues. The V end was cut by 3 bases, the J end by 3 bases, with 9 bases between. Germline CDR1 SGHRS, CDR2 YFSETQ. This CDR3 is CASSYGAEETQYF. The CDR3 DNA reads as TGCGCCAGCAGCTACGGTGCGGAAGAGACCCAGTACTTC. The full variable domain, in which reference TRBV5-1 and TRBJ2-5 provide the parts outside the CDR3, is KAGVTQTPRYLIKTRGQQVTLSCSPISGHRSVSWYQQTPGQGLQFLFEYFSETQRNKGNFPGRFSGRQFSNSRSEMNVSTLELGDSALYLCASSYGAEETQYFGPGTRLLVL.

The gene calls are TRBV2 and TRBJ2-7; 11 nucleotides align to TRBD1. The CDR3 sequence is 13 residues long. J was trimmed by 6 bases and V by 5 bases; bases with no gene match: 3. The germline V gene has CDR1 SNHLY and CDR2 FYNNEI. CDR3 in amino acids: CASSSGTGGEQYF. CDR3 sequence (DNA): TGTGCCAGCAGTTCCGGGACAGGGGGCGAGCAGTACTTC.

The chain combines TRBV4-2 with TRBJ1-2; 10 bases align to TRBD1. Germline CDR1 and CDR2: LGHNA and YNFKEQ. The CDR3 runs 14 residues. The V and J ends lost 1 base and 7 bases, in that order; junction bases with no gene match: 3. CDR3 region: CASSQGQGAGGYTF. The CDR3 bases are TGTGCCAGCAGCCAAGGACAGGGGGCAGGTGGCTACACCTTC.

This chain uses TRBV5-1 with TRBJ1-2; D not resolved. CDR3 length: 16 residues. Per germline, CDR1 SGHRS and CDR2 YFSETQ. The germline V and J ends were trimmed by 0 bases and 1 base, with 13 bases remaining between them. The CDR3 is CASSLDRVSHNYGYTF. CDR3 coding DNA: TGCGCCAGCAGCTTGGACCGGGTTTCCCATAACTATGGCTACACCTTC.

The chain carries TRBV7-2 and TRBJ1-2; no clear D gene. This CDR3 has 16 residues. Germline lookup yields CDR1 SGHTA and CDR2 FQGNSA. V lost 1 base to trimming and J lost 4 bases, with 16 bases between them. CDR3 bases: TGTGCCAGCAGCTTAGTCTCAGCGCGCTCGATCTATGGCTACACCTTC. Its protein product is CASSLVSARSIYGYTF. The full variable domain, with the rest looked up from reference TRBV7-2 and TRBJ1-2, is GAGVSQSPSNKVTEKGKDVELRCDPISGHTALYWYRQSLGQGLEFLIYFQGNSAPDKSGLPSDRFSAERTGGSVSTLTIQRTQQEDSAVYLCASSLVSARSIYGYTFGSGTRLTVV.

The gene calls are TRBV19 and TRBJ2-3; D gene unclear. This CDR3 spans 12 amino acids. V dropped 7 bases and J dropped 2 bases, with 7 bases sitting between them. Germline values: CDR1 LNHDA, CDR2 SQIVND (reference sequence). The chain's CDR3 is CASKSYTDTQYF. In DNA, the CDR3 is TGTGCCAGTAAGAGTTACACAGATACGCAGTATTTT. The full variable domain, with the rest looked up from reference TRBV19 and TRBJ2-3, is DGGITQSPKYLFRKEGQNVTLSCEQNLNHDAMYWYRQDPGQGLRLIYYSQIVNDFQKGDIAEGYSVSREKKESFPLTVTSAQKNPTAFYLCASKSYTDTQYFGPGTRLTVL.

The chain carries TRBV9 and TRBJ2-1; 8 bases match TRBD2. Germline CDR1 and CDR2: SGDLS and YYNGEE. This CDR3 has 15 residues. V was clipped by 4 bases and J by 0 bases; unmatched bases: 3. The CDR3: CASSLSGDSYNEQFF. CDR3 nucleotide sequence: TGTGCCAGCAGCCTTAGCGGGGACTCCTACAATGAGCAGTTCTTC.

CDR3 residues: CASSLSGGSNQPQHF. CDR3 DNA sequence: TGTGCCAGCAGTTTGTCGGGGGGTAGCAATCAGCCCCAGCATTTT. The chain carries TRBV27 and TRBJ1-5, with D perhaps TRBD1 (5 bases). Germline CDR1 reads MNHEY; CDR2 reads SMNVEV (reference sequence). CDR3 length equals 15 residues. The germline V and J ends were trimmed by 3 bases and 0 bases, with 9 bases remaining between them.